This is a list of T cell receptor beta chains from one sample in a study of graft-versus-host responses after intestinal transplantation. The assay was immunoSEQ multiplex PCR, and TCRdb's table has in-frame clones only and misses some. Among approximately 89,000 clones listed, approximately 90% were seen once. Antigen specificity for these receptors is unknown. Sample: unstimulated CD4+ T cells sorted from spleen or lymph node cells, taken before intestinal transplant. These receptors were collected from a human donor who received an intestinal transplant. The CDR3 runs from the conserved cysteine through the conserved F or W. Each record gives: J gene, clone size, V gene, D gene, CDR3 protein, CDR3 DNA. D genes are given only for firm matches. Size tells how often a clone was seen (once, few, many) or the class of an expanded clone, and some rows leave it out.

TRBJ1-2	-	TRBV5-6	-	CASSTGSRGYTF	TGTGCCAGCAGTACAGGGTCGAGAGGCTACACCTTC
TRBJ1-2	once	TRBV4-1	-	CASSQDSPLTVYGYTF	TGCGCCAGCAGCCAAGATTCCCCCCTCACAGTTTATGGCTACACCTTC
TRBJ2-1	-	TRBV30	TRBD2	CAGGFSGGAYEQFF	TGTGCCGGAGGCTTCAGCGGGGGGGCCTATGAGCAGTTCTTC
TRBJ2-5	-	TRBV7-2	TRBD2	CASSLFGGAGETQYF	TGTGCCAGCAGCTTATTCGGGGGGGCTGGGGAGACCCAGTACTTC
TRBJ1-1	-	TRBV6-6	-	CASSYKDSSRAFF	TGTGCCAGCAGTTACAAGGACAGCTCGCGAGCTTTCTTT
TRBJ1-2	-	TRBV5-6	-	CASSVDRSLGYTF	TGTGCCAGCAGCGTCGACAGGTCTCTAGGCTACACCTTC
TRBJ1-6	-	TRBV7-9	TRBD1	CASSSDRGRSPLHF	TGTGCCAGCAGCTCCGACAGGGGACGATCACCCCTCCACTTT
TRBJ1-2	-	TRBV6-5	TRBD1	CASRKDREPYGYTF	TGTGCCAGCAGAAAGGACAGGGAACCCTATGGCTACACCTTC
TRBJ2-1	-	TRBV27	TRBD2	CASTTGLAGNEQFF	TGTGCCAGCACAACCGGACTAGCGGGCAATGAGCAGTTCTTC
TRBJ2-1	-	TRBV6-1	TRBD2	CASSGLAGIRWGEQFF	TGTGCCAGCAGTGGACTAGCGGGAATCCGTTGGGGTGAGCAGTTCTTC
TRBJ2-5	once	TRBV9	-	CASSVEGGGETQYF	TGTGCCAGCAGCGTAGAGGGGGGAGGGGAGACCCAGTACTTC
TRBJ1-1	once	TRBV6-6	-	CASSKQLNTEAFF	TGTGCCAGCAGTAAACAGCTGAACACTGAAGCTTTCTTT
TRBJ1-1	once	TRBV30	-	CAWSSRRGIEAFF	TGTGCCTGGAGTTCCCGGAGGGGTATTGAAGCTTTCTTT
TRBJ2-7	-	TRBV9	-	CASSALDYSYEQYF	TGTGCCAGCAGCGCCCTCGACTACTCCTACGAGCAGTACTTC
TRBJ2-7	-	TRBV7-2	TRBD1	CASSPGTASYEQHF	TGTGCCAGCAGCCCCGGGACAGCCTCCTACGAGCAGCACTTC
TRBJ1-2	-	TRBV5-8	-	CASSLALGGRAVFNYGYTF	TGTGCCAGCAGCTTGGCCCTCGGGGGAAGGGCCGTTTTTAACTATGGCTACACCTTC
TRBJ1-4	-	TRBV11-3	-	CASSTPGEKLFF	TGTGCCAGCAGCACGCCCGGGGAAAAACTGTTTTTT
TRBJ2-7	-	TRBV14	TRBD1	CASSRAGTGSYEQYF	TGTGCCAGCAGCCGCGCCGGGACAGGGTCCTACGAGCAGTACTTC
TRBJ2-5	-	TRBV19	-	CASSMSRVETQYF	TGTGCCAGTAGTATGAGCAGGGTGGAGACCCAGTACTTC
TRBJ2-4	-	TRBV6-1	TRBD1	CASSEASGTGDSKAKNIQYF	TGTGCCAGCAGTGAAGCGTCCGGGACAGGGGACTCAAAAGCCAAAAACATTCAGTACTTC
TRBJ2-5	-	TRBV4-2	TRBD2	CASSQDRGGGREETQYF	TGTGCCAGCAGCCAAGATCGCGGGGGGGGCCGAGAAGAGACCCAGTACTTC
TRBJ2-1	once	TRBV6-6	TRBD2	CASSRLAGFYNEQFF	TGTGCCAGCAGCAGACTAGCGGGCTTCTACAATGAGCAGTTCTTC
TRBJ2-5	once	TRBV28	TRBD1	CASSNPGQGAAQYF	TGTGCCAGCAGTAATCCGGGACAGGGAGCGGCCCAGTACTTC
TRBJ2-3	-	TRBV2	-	CASSGLGRSTDTQYF	TGTGCCAGCAGTGGTCTCGGTCGTAGCACAGATACGCAGTATTTT
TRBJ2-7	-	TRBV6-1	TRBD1	CASSRDRGLDEQYF	TGTGCCAGCAGTAGGGACAGGGGGCTAGACGAGCAGTACTTC
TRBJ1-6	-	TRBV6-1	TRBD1	CASRSGTENSPLHF	TGTGCCAGCAGATCCGGGACAGAGAATTCACCCCTCCACTTT